These 16 T cell receptor beta chains originate from one sample sequenced in a study of response to subunit inactivated influenza vaccine listed by TCRdb under 2018. The library relied on RT-PCR. Sequenced on an Illumina HiSeq 2500. The raw public data were reprocessed by TCRdb itself: fastp quality trimming at Q25, MiXCR clonotype calling, in-frame beta chains only. A single entry per CDR3 protein holds the most common genes and DNA from its merged rows. The sample table holds more than 200,000 distinct CDR3 sequences, of which 12% were seen once. Roughly 7.7% of the sample comes from the top ten. This material consisted of non-naive T cells sorted from PBMCs, taken approximately 15 days before vaccination. Read against the paper, the sample's cell subset or site label means: memory T cell fraction. Every receptor here comes from a man aged 45-60 years who received an inactivated influenza vaccine. Donor details come from another sample of the same person, matched by shared clones.

The CDR3 nucleotides read TGTGCCAGCAGCCACGGGACAGACACTGAAGCTTTCTTT. The encoded protein is CASSHGTDTEAFF. The chain recombines TRBV7-8 with TRBJ1-1, with TRBD1 matching over 7 bases. Germline assignment: CDR1 SGHVS and CDR2 FQNEAQ. CDR3 length equals 13 residues. With V trimmed by 5 bases and J by 3 bases, 3 bases remained unmatched.

This clonotype showed up just a few times. This rearrangement joins TRBV7-2 to TRBJ1-6, with D perhaps TRBD1 (6 bases). This CDR3 is 14 amino acids long. Germline V gives CDR1 SGHTA, CDR2 FQGNSA. The V and J ends lost 5 bases and 5 bases respectively, with 10 bases between them. CDR3 region: CASSQDSNNSPLHF. CDR3 bases: TGTGCCAGCAGCCAGGACAGCAATAATTCACCCCTCCACTTT. The full variable domain, with the rest looked up from reference TRBV7-2 and TRBJ1-6, is GAGVSQSPSNKVTEKGKDVELRCDPISGHTALYWYRQSLGQGLEFLIYFQGNSAPDKSGLPSDRFSAERTGGSVSTLTIQRTQQEDSAVYLCASSQDSNNSPLHFGNGTRLTVT.

This clonotype was observed a handful of times. The chain links TRBV11-2 to TRBJ2-1; D is unresolved. The germline V gene encodes CDR1 SGHAT and CDR2 FQNNGV. The CDR3 runs 14 residues. V was trimmed by 2 bases and J by 6 bases, leaving 11 bases between them. In DNA, the CDR3 is TGTGCCAGCAGCTTATCCCCTTGGAGCAATGAGCAGTTCTTC. Residues: CASSLSPWSNEQFF. The variable domain in full, with the rest retrieved from reference TRBV11-2 and TRBJ2-1, is EAGVAQSPRYKIIEKRQSVAFWCNPISGHATLYWYQQILGQGPKLLIQFQNNGVVDDSQLPKDRFSAERLKGVDSTLKIQPAKLEDSAVYLCASSLSPWSNEQFFGPGTRLTVL.

This clonotype was seen ten or more times. This chain links TRBV5-1 with TRBJ2-4; D tentatively reads TRBD1 or TRBD2 (5 bases each). The CDR3 is 14 amino acids. V lost 0 bases to trimming and J lost 7 bases, with 11 bases between them. In germline, CDR1 is SGHRS, CDR2 YFSETQ. CDR3 region: CASSLEPGPNIQYF. As DNA, the CDR3 is TGCGCCAGCAGCTTGGAACCGGGGCCCAACATTCAGTACTTC. Filled out from reference TRBV5-1 and TRBJ2-4, the complete variable domain reads KAGVTQTPRYLIKTRGQQVTLSCSPISGHRSVSWYQQTPGQGLQFLFEYFSETQRNKGNFPGRFSGRQFSNSRSEMNVSTLELGDSALYLCASSLEPGPNIQYFGAGTRLSVL.

This clonotype turned up a few times. The chain couples TRBV11-2 to TRBJ2-7, with a weak D call TRBD1 (7 bases). The V end lost 1 base, the J end lost 1 base, and 11 bases lay between the germline ends. The CDR3 length is 15 residues. CDR1 and CDR2 from the germline V gene are SGHAT and FQNNGV. The CDR3 sequence is CASSLARGVSYEQYF. The CDR3 DNA is TGTGCCAGCAGCTTAGCCAGGGGGGTTTCCTACGAGCAGTACTTC.

This clonotype appeared a few times. V usage is TRBV2 and J usage is TRBJ2-1; no clear D. Germline V lookup: CDR1 SNHLY, CDR2 FYNNEI. Trimming took off 3 bases at V and 4 bases at J, with 10 bases between the two ends. The CDR3 spans 14 residues. The CDR3 region is CASSDSGAYNEQFF. The DNA for the CDR3 is TGTGCCAGCAGTGACTCAGGAGCTTACAATGAGCAGTTCTTC.

The DNA for the CDR3 is TGTGCCAGCTCACCGAAGACGGGTTTCGCTGAAGCTTTCTTT. It specifies CASSPKTGFAEAFF. V gene TRBV18 combines with J gene TRBJ1-1; D unresolved. This CDR3 comprises 14 residues. Trimming stripped 3 bases from V and 6 bases from J, with 14 bases between. The germline CDR1 and CDR2 sequences are KGHSH and LQKENI.

In this sample, this clonotype turned up a few times. The CDR3 protein is CASSPGALLLSGYTF. The CDR3, as DNA: TGTGCCAGCAGTCCGGGGGCCCTACTGCTTTCTGGCTACACCTTC. The chain employs TRBV6-1 and TRBJ1-2; D perhaps matches TRBD1 (6 bases). CDR3 length equals 15 residues. Germline loops: CDR1 MNHNS, CDR2 SASEGT. V lost 5 bases to trimming and J lost 7 bases, with 20 bases between them.

This clonotype was seen a few times. The chain joins TRBV10-3 to TRBJ2-5, with a weak D call TRBD2 (6 bases). Trimming stripped 3 bases from V and 3 bases from J, with 8 bases between. Germline values: CDR1 ENHRY, CDR2 SYGVKD. The CDR3 consists of 13 residues. The CDR3 region has the DNA TGTGCCATCAGTGAATCGGGGGAAGAGACCCAGTACTTC. Translating it yields CAISESGEETQYF.

V and J are TRBV15 and TRBJ2-3; the D gene is possibly TRBD1 (6 bases). The germline V and J ends were trimmed by 1 base and 0 bases, with 11 bases remaining between them. Germline V lookup: CDR1 LNHNV, CDR2 YYDKDF (reference sequence). This CDR3 spans 16 amino acids. Written as DNA, the CDR3 is TGTGCCACCAGCAGAGGGACAGCTTATAGCACAGATACGCAGTATTTT. This gives the protein CATSRGTAYSTDTQYF.

There are a few counts of this clonotype. This chain connects TRBV11-2 to TRBJ2-2; TRBD1 is a possible D gene (6 bases). The CDR3 totals 15 residues. Looked up from germline, CDR1 is SGHAT and CDR2 is FQNNGV. V was pared by 3 bases and J by 0 bases, with 8 bases between. This chain's CDR3 is CASSLRGSNTGELFF. The CDR3 region has the DNA TGTGCCAGCAGCTTGAGGGGGTCGAACACCGGGGAGCTGTTTTTT.

This clonotype turned up a few times. V usage is TRBV19 and J usage is TRBJ1-5; maybe TRBD1 (6 bases). Trimming pared 4 bases from V and 0 bases from J, leaving 10 bases between. CDR3 length equals 15 residues. Germline CDR1 is LNHDA and CDR2 is SQIVND (reference sequence). In nucleotides, the CDR3 is TGTGCCAGTAGTACCACAGGGAATAGCAATCAGCCCCAGCATTTT. As protein: CASSTTGNSNQPQHF.

The genes are TRBV5-5 and TRBJ2-7; a weak D match, TRBD2 (7 bases). Trimming removed 0 bases from V and 3 bases from J, with 13 bases in between. The CDR3 totals 15 residues. Germline V lookup: CDR1 SGHKS, CDR2 YYEKEE (reference sequence). The CDR3, as DNA: TGTGCCAGCAGCTTGGGAGGGGGGGCCCTCTACGAGCAGTACTTC. Translation gives CASSLGGGALYEQYF.

In DNA form, the CDR3 reads TGTGCCAGCAGGTCCCCAGGGGGCCTTAATCAGCCCCAGCATTTT. Translating gives CASRSPGGLNQPQHF. V gene TRBV12-3 or TRBV12-4 combines with J gene TRBJ1-5; 8 bases agree with TRBD1. The CDR3 extends over 15 amino acids. After removal of 6 bases from V and 4 bases from J, the junction contained 8 bases not matched to a gene.

This clonotype was counted between two and nine times. V usage is TRBV3-1 and J usage is TRBJ2-7, with TRBD2 matching 10 bases. The trim removed 1 base at V and 2 bases at J, leaving 5 bases unmatched. This CDR3 spans 16 amino acids. Germline V CDR1 and CDR2: LGHDT, YNNKEL (reference sequence). The CDR3 nucleotides read TGTGCCAGCAGCCAAGTGATTCTAGCGGGGGCCTACGAGCAGTACTTC. This codes for CASSQVILAGAYEQYF.

Ten or more counts support this clonotype. The genes are TRBV5-1 and TRBJ2-1; D gene ambiguous. Between the trimmed V and J ends, which lost 1 base and 4 bases, there was a span of 9 bases. The CDR3 is 14 residues long. The germline gives CDR1 SGHRS, CDR2 YFSETQ. CDR3 sequence: CASSLYNSYNEQFF. As DNA, the CDR3 is TGCGCCAGCAGCTTGTATAACAGTTACAATGAGCAGTTCTTC.